The 17 T cell receptor beta chains below come from one sample, sequenced in a study of T cell repertoires in cytomegalovirus infection. TCRdb reprocessed the reads via MiXCR and lists one record per CDR3 protein. The data hold around 550,000 distinct CDR3 sequences, with approximately 25% observed a single time. The sequencing sample was made of PBMCs. The origin of the receptors is a human donor in good health (CMV status not recorded). Some clones in this sample may be carry-over from other donors' samples.

The rearrangement links TRBV20-1 to TRBJ2-5, with 12 bases lining up with TRBD2. CDR1 and CDR2 from the germline V gene are DFQATT and SNEGSKA (reference sequence). V trimming: 3 bases; J trimming: 5 bases; junction bases outside the gene matches: 7. The CDR3 contains 15 residues. CDR3 DNA sequence: TGCAGTGCTAGTCTTACCGGGACTAGCGGGGAGACCCAGTACTTC. Its translation is CSASLTGTSGETQYF.

In its sample, this clonotype was seen many times. J is TRBJ1-1 and V is TRBV7-9, with D perhaps TRBD1 (5 bases). Germline V gene sequence: CDR1 SEHNR, CDR2 FQNEAQ (reference sequence). Trimming shortened V by 1 base and J by 1 base, and 10 bases separated the two germline ends. The CDR3 runs 15 residues. CDR3 bases: TGTGCCAGCAGCTTAGTCGGGGCGGGGAACACTGAAGCTTTCTTT. The encoded protein is CASSLVGAGNTEAFF.

This clonotype was recorded many times. This chain uses TRBV7-8 with TRBJ1-2; 7 bases agree with TRBD1. The CDR3 runs 14 residues. Germline V gene sequence: CDR1 SGHVS, CDR2 FQNEAQ. The V segment lost 2 bases and the J segment 5 bases; nucleotides outside the gene matches: 5. The CDR3: CASSLTEQGYGYTF. As DNA, the CDR3 is TGTGCCAGCAGCTTAACTGAACAGGGGTATGGCTACACCTTC.

This clonotype turned up a few times. The V gene is TRBV5-4, the J gene TRBJ1-1; 8 bases line up with TRBD1. The CDR3 runs 14 residues. Germline V CDR1 and CDR2: SGHNT, YYREEE (reference sequence). The V and J ends lost 6 bases and 2 bases, in that order; junction bases with no gene match: 6. The CDR3 sequence: CASKVRGPNTEAFF. The CDR3 bases are TGTGCCAGCAAAGTCAGGGGGCCCAACACTGAAGCTTTCTTT.

The chain carries TRBV28 and TRBJ2-5; D not resolved. There are 14 residues in the CDR3. The V gene lost 6 bases and the J gene lost 2 bases, with 13 bases spanning the gap. Germline lookup yields CDR1 MDHEN and CDR2 SYDVKM. The CDR3 DNA follows: TGTGCCAGCAGCCGGGCCGGACCTCAAGAGACCCAGTACTTC. It codes for CASSRAGPQETQYF.

This clonotype was seen only a few times. The chain is built from TRBV28 and TRBJ1-1; 8 nucleotides line up with TRBD1. The CDR3 is 12 residues long. From germline, CDR1 is MDHEN and CDR2 SYDVKM. J was trimmed by 7 bases and V by 6 bases; bases with no gene match: 4. The CDR3 DNA sequence: TGTGCCAGCAGGAACGACAGGGGTGAAGCTTTCTTT. This gives the protein CASRNDRGEAFF.

This chain joins TRBV6-2 or TRBV6-3 and TRBJ1-1, with D perhaps TRBD1 (5 bases). This CDR3 contains 17 residues. Trimming cost V 0 bases and J 10 bases, with 24 bases left between them. From germline, CDR1 is MNHEY and CDR2 SVGEGT. DNA of the CDR3: TGTGCCAGCAGTTACTCGATAGTAAGGGACCTTCGAGAGGGAGCTTTCTTT. Protein product: CASSYSIVRDLREGAFF.

This clonotype occurred a few times. The rearrangement joins TRBV20-1 to TRBJ2-3, with 11 bases aligning to TRBD2. Germline loops: CDR1 DFQATT, CDR2 SNEGSKA (reference sequence). The CDR3 covers 16 residues. J lost 4 bases, V lost 4 bases, and 10 bases had no gene match. CDR3 region: CSAKKVAGGMADTQYF. CDR3 DNA: TGCAGTGCTAAAAAAGTAGCGGGAGGGATGGCAGATACGCAGTATTTT.

The table lists this clonotype with a few counts. This sequence joins TRBV7-2 and TRBJ1-5, with D possibly being TRBD1 (5 bases). In germline, CDR1 is SGHTA, CDR2 FQGNSA. There are 13 residues in the CDR3. V was clipped by 7 bases and J by 5 bases, with 12 bases between them. CDR3 bases: TGTGCCAGCACTTTGGGGGTTGATCAGCCCCAGCATTTT. It specifies CASTLGVDQPQHF.

The chain combines TRBV6-2 or TRBV6-3 with TRBJ2-4; TRBD2 aligns across 10 bases. The CDR3 extends over 14 amino acids. Germline lookup yields CDR1 MNHEY and CDR2 SVGEGT. V gave up 5 bases and J gave up 3 bases; unmatched junction bases: 1. CDR3 bases: TGTGCCAGCAGTCTAGCGGGAGTCAAAAACATTCAGTACTTC. It codes for CASSLAGVKNIQYF.

The V call is TRBV28, the J call TRBJ2-1; D is unclear. Germline V CDR1 and CDR2: MDHEN, SYDVKM. V was shortened by 1 base and J by 13 bases, with 20 bases between the two germline ends. CDR3 size: 15 residues. CDR3 region: CASSLSPPYKTSQFF. In DNA, the CDR3 is TGTGCCAGCAGTTTATCCCCCCCGTACAAAACGTCACAGTTCTTC.

The rearrangement joins TRBV12-3 or TRBV12-4 to TRBJ1-4; 10 bases are shared with TRBD1. This CDR3 contains 14 residues. V was pared by 5 bases and J by 7 bases, with 4 bases of the junction left unmatched. The CDR3 DNA is TGTGCCAGCAGTCCCCGGGACAGGGGTGAAAAACTGTTTTTT. Translating it yields CASSPRDRGEKLFF.

This clonotype was seen just once. One end of the junction fails to match germline, which may point to a read error. V is TRBV29-1 and J is TRBJ1-3; the D is unclear. The CDR3 is 10 residues long. CDR1 SQVTM and CDR2 ANQGSEA come from the germline V gene. CDR3 sequence: CSVTGNTIYF. In nucleotides, the CDR3 is TGCAGCGTTACTGGGAACACCATATATTTT.

The chain joins TRBV6-2 or TRBV6-3 to TRBJ2-3, with 8 bases matching TRBD2. Germline CDR1 and CDR2: MNHEY and SVGEGT. The CDR3 consists of 18 residues. The ends lost 6 bases at V and 0 bases at J; junction bases unmatched: 14. The CDR3: CASSPPRGREASTDTQYF. The CDR3 nucleotides read TGTGCCAGCAGCCCCCCCCGCGGGCGGGAGGCTAGCACAGATACGCAGTATTTT.

The genes are TRBV20-1 and TRBJ2-3; 10 bases line up with TRBD2. V lost 4 bases, J lost 1 base, and 5 bases stayed unmatched. The CDR3 has 15 amino acids. Germline V gene sequence: CDR1 DFQATT, CDR2 SNEGSKA (reference sequence). CDR3 protein: CSANILAGRTDTQYF. DNA for the CDR3: TGCAGTGCTAATATACTAGCGGGACGCACAGATACGCAGTATTTT.

This clonotype has only a few counts. The chain employs TRBV5-1 and TRBJ1-1; TRBD1 matches at 7 bases. The germline CDR1 and CDR2 sequences are SGHRS and YFSETQ. The CDR3 runs to 14 residues. V lost 3 bases to trimming and J lost 3 bases; unmatched junction nucleotides: 5. The CDR3 bases are TGCGCCAGCAGCTCCGGGACAGACTACACTGAAGCTTTCTTT. Amino acid sequence: CASSSGTDYTEAFF.

The chain uses TRBV11-1 and TRBJ2-1; 7 bases fit TRBD1. V shed 5 bases and J 1 base; nucleotides not matched to a gene: 5. The CDR3 length is 15 residues. The germline V gene has CDR1 SGHAT and CDR2 FQDESV (reference sequence). The CDR3 is CASSIEQGSYNEQFF. The DNA for the CDR3 is TGTGCCAGCAGCATCGAACAGGGGTCCTACAATGAGCAGTTCTTC.